The rows below give T cell receptor beta chains drawn from one sample of a study of control samples from healthy donors and cancer patients. Sequenced by immunoSEQ multiplex PCR; TCRdb stores in-frame clones only, minus some. The profile shows some 99,000 clones, around nine tenths of them singletons. What was sequenced was blood. These receptor sequences come from a woman aged 45-59 years in good health. Both conserved end residues are part of each CDR3. A D gene is named only where the DNA matches it firmly. Some rows have no size entry. The others give once, few or many, or a class for an expanded clone.

clone_size,v_call,d_call,j_call,cdr3_aa,cdr3_nt
-,TRBV5-1,TRBD1,TRBJ2-3,CASSLGQGASSYDTQYF,TGCGCCAGCAGCTTGGGGCAGGGGGCCTCTAGTTACGATACGCAGTATTTT
-,TRBV4-3,-,TRBJ1-4,CASSLGVATNEKLFF,TGCGCCAGCAGCCTAGGCGTTGCAACTAATGAAAAACTGTTTTTT
-,TRBV30,-,TRBJ1-6,CAWRARQPWNSPLHF,TGTGCCTGGAGGGCACGACAGCCTTGGAATTCACCCCTCCACTTT
-,TRBV7-8,-,TRBJ2-3,CASSLVQRYTDTQYF,TGTGCCAGCAGCTTAGTGCAGAGATACACAGATACGCAGTATTTT
-,TRBV9,TRBD2,TRBJ2-7,CASSGSGGDYEQYF,TGTGCCAGCAGCGGGAGCGGGGGGGACTACGAGCAGTACTTC
-,TRBV7-2,-,TRBJ2-7,CASSLNIGIYEQYF,TGTGCCAGCAGCTTAAATATAGGGATCTACGAGCAGTACTTC
-,TRBV14,-,TRBJ1-3,CASSQQMASGNTIYF,TGTGCCAGCAGCCAACAAATGGCTAGTGGAAACACCATATATTTT
-,TRBV11-2,-,TRBJ2-7,CASSLDPAGEQYF,TGTGCCAGCAGCTTAGACCCGGCGGGGGAGCAGTACTTC
-,TRBV1,-,TRBJ2-5,CTSSQLAYQETQYF,TGCACCAGCAGCCAATTAGCCTATCAAGAGACCCAGTACTTC
-,TRBV6-5,-,TRBJ2-5,CASRAFQGLETQYF,TGTGCCAGCAGAGCCTTCCAGGGTTTGGAGACCCAGTACTTC
-,TRBV11-2,-,TRBJ2-1,CASSFGGMSYNEQFF,TGTGCCAGCAGCTTTGGAGGCATGTCCTACAATGAGCAGTTCTTC
-,TRBV7-2,-,TRBJ2-3,CASSTLGLRTDTQYF,TGTGCCAGCAGTACCCTCGGCCTTCGCACAGATACGCAGTATTTT
-,TRBV11-1,TRBD1,TRBJ1-1,CASSKGQGGSGTEAFF,TGTGCCAGCAGTAAGGGACAGGGTGGTTCGGGCACTGAAGCTTTCTTT
-,TRBV2,-,TRBJ2-7,CASSASSYEQYF,TGTGCCAGCAGTGCATCAAGCTACGAGCAGTACTTC
few,TRBV10-2,-,TRBJ2-1,CASIQMDEQFF,TGCGCCAGCATCCAGATGGATGAGCAGTTCTTC
-,TRBV4-3,-,TRBJ1-2,CASSHALGEGGYTF,TGCGCCAGCAGCCACGCCCTGGGGGAGGGCGGCTACACCTTC
-,TRBV2,TRBD2,TRBJ2-2,CASSPPLAGDTGELFF,TGTGCCAGCAGCCCTCCCCTAGCGGGAGACACCGGGGAGCTGTTTTTT
-,TRBV7-6,TRBD1,TRBJ2-1,CASSTGTGRDEQFF,TGTGCCAGCAGCACGGGGACAGGGCGCGATGAGCAGTTCTTC
-,TRBV9,-,TRBJ2-3,CASSVVPTTDTQYF,TGTGCCAGCAGCGTAGTTCCTACCACAGATACGCAGTATTTT
-,TRBV7-2,TRBD2,TRBJ2-5,CASSPWALAGGYQETQYF,TGTGCCAGCAGCCCCTGGGCCTTAGCGGGAGGTTACCAAGAGACCCAGTACTTC
few,TRBV2,-,TRBJ1-1,CASSESAGVGAFF,TGTGCCAGCAGTGAATCGGCTGGCGTGGGAGCTTTTTTT
-,TRBV5-1,-,TRBJ1-2,CASSFGQDPGYTF,TGCGCCAGCAGCTTTGGGCAGGACCCTGGCTACACCTTC
-,TRBV29-1,TRBD1,TRBJ1-2,CSVAKGALYGYTF,TGCAGCGTTGCAAAGGGGGCTCTCTATGGCTACACCTTC
-,TRBV9,TRBD2,TRBJ2-2,CASSVWLAVNTGELFF,TGTGCCAGCAGCGTGTGGCTAGCGGTGAACACCGGGGAGCTGTTTTTT
once,TRBV24-1,-,TRBJ2-5,CATKVAETQYF,TGTGCCACCAAGGTTGCAGAGACCCAGTACTTC
once,TRBV27,-,TRBJ1-2,CASRPYRDNGVGAGYTF,TGTGCCAGCAGGCCCTACCGGGACAATGGCGTGGGAGCTGGCTACACCTTC
-,TRBV18,-,TRBJ1-2,CASSPTGGVDYGYTF,TGTGCCAGCTCACCAACCGGGGGAGTCGACTATGGCTACACCTTC
-,TRBV27,-,TRBJ2-5,CASSLGEAPETQYF,TGTGCCAGCAGCCTGGGGGAGGCGCCGGAGACCCAGTACTTC
-,TRBV5-1,-,TRBJ2-1,CASSLGGESRNEQFF,TGCGCCAGCAGCTTGGGAGGGGAATCGCGCAATGAGCAGTTCTTC
-,TRBV30,-,TRBJ2-2,CAWSGGLNTGELFF,TGTGCCTGGAGTGGGGGGCTGAACACCGGGGAGCTGTTTTTT
-,TRBV7-9,TRBD2,TRBJ2-3,CASSPQTSPTFTDTQYF,TGTGCCAGCAGTCCCCAGACTAGCCCTACTTTCACAGATACGCAGTATTTT
once,TRBV19,-,TRBJ2-7,CASSSRLRSYEQYF,TGTGCCAGTAGCTCCAGGTTAAGATCCTACGAGCAGTACTTC
few,TRBV19,TRBD1,TRBJ2-1,CASRPGTVTYNEQFF,TGTGCCAGTAGACCCGGGACAGTGACTTACAATGAGCAGTTCTTC
-,TRBV2,-,TRBJ1-2,CARELTQVHYGYTF,TGTGCCAGGGAACTGACTCAGGTACACTATGGCTACACCTTC
few,TRBV19,TRBD1,TRBJ2-2,CASSPGQSTGELFF,TGTGCCAGCTCACCGGGACAGAGCACCGGGGAGCTGTTTTTT
-,TRBV5-6,-,TRBJ1-6,CASSFGQSFSPLHF,TGTGCCAGCAGCTTTGGGCAGTCCTTTTCACCCCTCCACTTT
-,TRBV18,-,TRBJ1-5,CASSPPGQPQHF,TGTGCCAGCTCACCACCCGGGCAGCCCCAGCATTTT
-,TRBV5-6,-,TRBJ1-1,CASSLDRQAFF,TGTGCCAGCAGCTTGGACCGACAAGCTTTCTTT
-,TRBV5-4,-,TRBJ2-2,CASSFGAGNTGELFF,TGTGCCAGCAGCTTTGGAGCGGGGAACACCGGGGAGCTGTTTTTT
-,TRBV27,TRBD2,TRBJ2-3,CASSLSKTSGGPITDTQYF,TGTGCCAGCAGTTTATCGAAGACTAGCGGGGGGCCTATCACAGATACGCAGTATTTT